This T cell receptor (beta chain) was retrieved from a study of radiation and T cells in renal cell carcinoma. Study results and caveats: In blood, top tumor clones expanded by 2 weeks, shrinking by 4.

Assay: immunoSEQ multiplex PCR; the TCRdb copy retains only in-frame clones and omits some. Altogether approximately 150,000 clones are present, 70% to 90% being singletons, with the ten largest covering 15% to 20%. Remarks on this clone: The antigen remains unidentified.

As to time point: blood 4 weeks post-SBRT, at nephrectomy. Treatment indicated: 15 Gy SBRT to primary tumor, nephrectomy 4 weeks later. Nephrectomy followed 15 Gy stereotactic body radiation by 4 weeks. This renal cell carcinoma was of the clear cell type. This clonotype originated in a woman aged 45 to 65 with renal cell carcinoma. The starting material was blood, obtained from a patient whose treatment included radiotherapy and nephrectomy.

The CDR3 protein is CASSAWTEQETQYF. The CDR3 DNA is TGTGCCAGCAGCGCCTGGACAGAGCAAGAGACCCAGTACTTC. The chain is built from TRBV9 and TRBJ2-5, with a weak D call TRBD1 (6 bases). Trimming cost V 3 bases and J 2 bases, with 11 bases left between them. Germline V gene data show CDR1 as SGDLS and CDR2 as YYNGEE. The CDR3 is 14 amino acids.